The sequence of this T cell receptor beta chain was determined in a study of T cell changes during pregnancy in multiple sclerosis. Produced via immunoSEQ multiplex PCR; TCRdb's table is partial and in-frame only. In the table there are roughly 40,000 clones, roughly nine tenths of which are singletons. The CDR3 sequence is 15 residues long. Germline V lookup: CDR1 SGHTA, CDR2 FQGTGA. V shed 5 bases and J 0 bases; nucleotides not matched to a gene: 2. The sequence derives from a female donor with multiple sclerosis, enrolled in a pregnancy study. This sequence joins TRBV7-3 and TRBJ2-3; 10 positions match TRBD1. Sequences were derived from CD4+ T cells from peripheral blood mononuclear cells, sampled in the first trimester of pregnancy. The CDR3 loop reads CASSRQGASTDTQYF. The CDR3, as DNA: TGTGCCAGCAGCAGACAGGGGGCTAGCACAGATACGCAGTATTTT.